Described below is a single T cell receptor beta chain sequence and its context. Its specificity is not known. The whole isolated RNA underwent reverse transcription, so sequencing captured expressed TCRB transcripts. Assay used: immunoSEQ multiplex PCR; TCRdb lists only in-frame clones, some missing. The data show 250,000 to 350,000 clones, 13% to 15% seen once. The source of the sample is a study of beta chain features in type 1 diabetes. Findings of the study overall: Moderately but significantly shorter TCRB CDR3s were found in Type 1 diabetes patients in all four CD4+ subsets.

The ends were cut back, 10 bases at V and 0 bases at J, with 13 bases in the middle. Germline loops: CDR1 SNHLY, CDR2 FYNNEI. The CDR3 runs to 14 residues. The sample was naive CD4+ T cells from blood. The TCR sequence derives from a man aged 25-45 years with type 1 diabetes. The gene calls are TRBV2 and TRBJ2-1; D is perhaps TRBD2 (7 bases). Here the CDR3 DNA reads TGTGCCATTAGGGGGGGGAGCTCCTACAATGAGCAGTTCTTC. Protein: CAIRGGSSYNEQFF. The full variable domain, rest sourced from reference TRBV2 and TRBJ2-1, is EPEVTQTPSHQVTQMGQEVILRCVPISNHLYFYWYRQILGQKVEFLVSFYNNEISEKSEIFDDQFSVERPDGSNFTLKIRSTKLEDSAMYFCAIRGGSSYNEQFFGPGTRLTVL.